The TCR beta chain under discussion was sequenced for a study of blood T cell repertoires in COVID-19. Across the study: Nucleic acid was either cDNA or gDNA, and it came from T cells, B-cell-depleted T cells, or PBMCs.

The repertoire was sequenced with immunoSEQ multiplex PCR; TCRdb's copy has only in-frame clones and lacks some. The sample shows around 210,000 clones, 84% of them seen only once. V dropped 5 bases and J dropped 6; count of bases not matched to a gene: 5. The CDR3 loop spans 14 amino acids. Looked up from germline, CDR1 is SGHTA and CDR2 is FQGNSA. This clonotype was sampled from a human donor in a cohort sampled during active COVID-19. This chain uses TRBV7-2 with TRBJ2-5; 11 bases are shared with TRBD1. Sequenced: peripheral blood. CDR3 sequence reads: CASSLGQGAKTQYF. For the CDR3, the DNA is TGTGCCAGCAGCCTAGGACAGGGGGCAAAGACCCAGTACTTC.